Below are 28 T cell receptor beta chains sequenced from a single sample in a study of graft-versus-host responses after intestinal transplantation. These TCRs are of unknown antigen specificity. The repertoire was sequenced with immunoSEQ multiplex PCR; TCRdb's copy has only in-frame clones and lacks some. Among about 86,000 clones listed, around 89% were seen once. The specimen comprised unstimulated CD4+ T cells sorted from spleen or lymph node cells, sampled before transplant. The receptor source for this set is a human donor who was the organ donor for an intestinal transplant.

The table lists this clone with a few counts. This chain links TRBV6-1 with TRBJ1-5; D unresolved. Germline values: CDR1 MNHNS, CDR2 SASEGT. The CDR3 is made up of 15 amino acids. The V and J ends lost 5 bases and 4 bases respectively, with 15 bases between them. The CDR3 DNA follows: TGTGCCAGCAGTTCCCTCGGTAGGAGGAATCAGCCCCAGCATTTT. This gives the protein CASSSLGRRNQPQHF.

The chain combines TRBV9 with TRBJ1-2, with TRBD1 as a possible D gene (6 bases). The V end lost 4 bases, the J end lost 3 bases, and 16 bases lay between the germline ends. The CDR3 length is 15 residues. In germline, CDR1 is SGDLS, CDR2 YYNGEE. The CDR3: CASSLQGRGDYGYTF. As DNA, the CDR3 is TGTGCCAGCAGCTTACAGGGTCGAGGGGACTATGGCTACACCTTC.

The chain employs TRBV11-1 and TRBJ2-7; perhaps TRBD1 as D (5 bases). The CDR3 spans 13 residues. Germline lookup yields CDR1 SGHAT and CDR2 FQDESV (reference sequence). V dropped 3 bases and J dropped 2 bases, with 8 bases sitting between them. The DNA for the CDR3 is TGTGCCAGCAGCTTGGACATCGCCTACGAGCAGTACTTC. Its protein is CASSLDIAYEQYF. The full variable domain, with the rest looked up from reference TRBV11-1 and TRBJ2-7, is EAEVAQSPRYKITEKSQAVAFWCDPISGHATLYWYRQILGQGPELLVQFQDESVVDDSQLPKDRFSAERLKGVDSTLKIQPAELGDSAMYLCASSLDIAYEQYFGPGTRLTVT.

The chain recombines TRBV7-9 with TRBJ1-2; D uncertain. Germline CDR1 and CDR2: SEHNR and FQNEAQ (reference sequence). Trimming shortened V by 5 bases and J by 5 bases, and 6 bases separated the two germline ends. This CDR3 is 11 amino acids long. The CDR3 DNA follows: TGTGCCAGCAGCCCTTCTTATGGCTACACCTTC. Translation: CASSPSYGYTF.

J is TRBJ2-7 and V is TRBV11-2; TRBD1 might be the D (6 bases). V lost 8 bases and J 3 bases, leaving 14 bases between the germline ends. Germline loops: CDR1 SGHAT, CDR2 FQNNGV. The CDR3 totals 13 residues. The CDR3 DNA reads TGTGCCAGCGGAAACAGGGAGAACTACGAGCAGTACTTC. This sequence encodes CASGNRENYEQYF.

The CDR3 DNA is TGTGCCAGCAGTCGGGGGGGAAATGAGCAGTTCTTC. Translation: CASSRGGNEQFF. This rearrangement joins TRBV6-5 to TRBJ2-1, with 8 bases matching TRBD2. V trimming: 5 bases; J trimming: 7 bases; junction bases outside the gene matches: 1. CDR3 length: 12 amino acids. Germline-derived CDR1 and CDR2 are MNHEY and SVGAGI.

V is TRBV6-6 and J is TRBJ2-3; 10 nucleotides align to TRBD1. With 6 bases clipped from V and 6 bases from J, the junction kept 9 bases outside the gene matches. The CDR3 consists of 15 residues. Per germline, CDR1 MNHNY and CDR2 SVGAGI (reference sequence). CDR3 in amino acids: CASSERDRGGDTQYF. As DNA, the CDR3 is TGTGCCAGCAGCGAAAGGGACAGGGGTGGGGATACGCAGTATTTT.

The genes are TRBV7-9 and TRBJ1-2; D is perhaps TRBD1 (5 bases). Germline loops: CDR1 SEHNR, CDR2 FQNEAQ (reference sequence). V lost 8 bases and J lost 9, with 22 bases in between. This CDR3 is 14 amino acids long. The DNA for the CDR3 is TGTGCCAGCGGACGACCCCAGCAGGGTAGCAGCTACACCTTC. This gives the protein CASGRPQQGSSYTF.

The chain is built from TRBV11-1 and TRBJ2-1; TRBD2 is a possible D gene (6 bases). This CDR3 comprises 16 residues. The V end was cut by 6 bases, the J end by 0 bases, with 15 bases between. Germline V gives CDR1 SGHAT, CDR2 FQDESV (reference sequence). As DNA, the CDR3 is TGTGCCAGCAGGCCCGGGAGTCCCAGCTCCTACAATGAGCAGTTCTTC. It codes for CASRPGSPSSYNEQFF. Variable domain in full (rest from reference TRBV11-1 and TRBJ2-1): EAEVAQSPRYKITEKSQAVAFWCDPISGHATLYWYRQILGQGPELLVQFQDESVVDDSQLPKDRFSAERLKGVDSTLKIQPAELGDSAMYLCASRPGSPSSYNEQFFGPGTRLTVL.

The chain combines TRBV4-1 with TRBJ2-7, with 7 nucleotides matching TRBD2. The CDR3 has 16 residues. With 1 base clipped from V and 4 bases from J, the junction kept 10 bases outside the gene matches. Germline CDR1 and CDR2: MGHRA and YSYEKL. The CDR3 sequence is CASSQGTGRSPYEQYF. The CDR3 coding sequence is TGCGCCAGCAGCCAAGGGACCGGGAGGTCTCCATACGAGCAGTACTTC.

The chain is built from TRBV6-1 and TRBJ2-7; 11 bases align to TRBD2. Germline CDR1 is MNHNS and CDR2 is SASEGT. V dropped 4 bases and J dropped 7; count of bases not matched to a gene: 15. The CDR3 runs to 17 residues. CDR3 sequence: CASSGTSGGDGWWEQYF. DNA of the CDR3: TGTGCCAGCAGTGGCACTAGCGGGGGTGACGGCTGGTGGGAGCAGTACTTC.

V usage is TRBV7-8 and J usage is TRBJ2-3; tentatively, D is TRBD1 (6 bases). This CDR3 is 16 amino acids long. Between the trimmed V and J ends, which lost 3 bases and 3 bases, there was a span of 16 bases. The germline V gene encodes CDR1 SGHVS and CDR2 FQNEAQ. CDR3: CASSLSNRARTDTQYF. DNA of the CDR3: TGTGCCAGCAGCTTGTCGAACAGGGCAAGAACAGATACGCAGTATTTT.

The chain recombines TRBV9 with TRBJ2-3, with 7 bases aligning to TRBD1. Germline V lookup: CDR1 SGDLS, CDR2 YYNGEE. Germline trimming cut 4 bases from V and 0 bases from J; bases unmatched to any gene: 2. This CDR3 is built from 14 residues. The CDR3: CASSPDRSTDTQYF. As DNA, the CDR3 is TGTGCCAGCAGCCCGGACAGGAGCACAGATACGCAGTATTTT.

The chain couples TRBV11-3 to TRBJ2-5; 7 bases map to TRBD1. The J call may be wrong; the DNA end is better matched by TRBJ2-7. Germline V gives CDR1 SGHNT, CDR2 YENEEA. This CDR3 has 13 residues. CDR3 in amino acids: CASSNRDSYEQYF. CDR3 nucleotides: TGTGCCAGCAGCAACCGGGACAGTTACGAGCAGTACTTC.

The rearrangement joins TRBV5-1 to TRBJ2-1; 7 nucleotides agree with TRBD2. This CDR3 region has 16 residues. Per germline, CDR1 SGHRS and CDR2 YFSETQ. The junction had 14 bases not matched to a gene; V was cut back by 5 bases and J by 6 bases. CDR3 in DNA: TGCGCCAGCAGTGTTGTATGGGGGAGGGCCGTCAATGAGCAGTTCTTC. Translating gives CASSVVWGRAVNEQFF. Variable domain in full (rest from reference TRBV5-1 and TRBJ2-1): KAGVTQTPRYLIKTRGQQVTLSCSPISGHRSVSWYQQTPGQGLQFLFEYFSETQRNKGNFPGRFSGRQFSNSRSEMNVSTLELGDSALYLCASSVVWGRAVNEQFFGPGTRLTVL.

The CDR3 DNA is TGTGCCAGCTCGGACAGTTACGTTTATGGCTACACCTTC. Translated: CASSDSYVYGYTF. The J gene is TRBJ1-2, the V gene TRBV18; TRBD1 is a possible D gene (6 bases). The V gene lost 6 bases and the J gene lost 5 bases, with 13 bases spanning the gap. This CDR3 has 13 residues. Germline V lookup: CDR1 KGHSH, CDR2 LQKENI. The full variable domain, in which reference TRBV18 and TRBJ1-2 provide the parts outside the CDR3, is NAGVMQNPRHLVRRRGQEARLRCSPMKGHSHVYWYRQLPEEGLKFMVYLQKENIIDESGMPKERFSAEFPKEGPSILRIQQVVRGDSAAYFCASSDSYVYGYTFGSGTRLTVV.

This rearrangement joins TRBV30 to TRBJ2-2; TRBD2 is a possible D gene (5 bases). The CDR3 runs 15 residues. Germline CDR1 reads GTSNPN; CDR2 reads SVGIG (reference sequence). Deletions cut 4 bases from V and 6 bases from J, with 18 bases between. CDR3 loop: CAWTAEDGVPGELFF. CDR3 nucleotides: TGTGCCTGGACCGCTGAAGACGGGGTACCCGGGGAGCTGTTTTTT. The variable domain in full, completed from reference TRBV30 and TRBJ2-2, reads SQTIHQWPATLVQPVGSPLSLECTVEGTSNPNLYWYRQAAGRGLQLLFYSVGIGQISSEVPQNLSASRPQDRQFILSSKKLLLSDSGFYLCAWTAEDGVPGELFFGEGSRLTVL.

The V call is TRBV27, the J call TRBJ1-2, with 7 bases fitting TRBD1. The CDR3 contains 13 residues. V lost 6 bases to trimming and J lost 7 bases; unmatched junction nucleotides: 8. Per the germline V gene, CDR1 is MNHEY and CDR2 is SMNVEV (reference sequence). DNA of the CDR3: TGTGCCAGCAGCCCGACAGGGCGGTTTGGCTACACCTTC. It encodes CASSPTGRFGYTF.

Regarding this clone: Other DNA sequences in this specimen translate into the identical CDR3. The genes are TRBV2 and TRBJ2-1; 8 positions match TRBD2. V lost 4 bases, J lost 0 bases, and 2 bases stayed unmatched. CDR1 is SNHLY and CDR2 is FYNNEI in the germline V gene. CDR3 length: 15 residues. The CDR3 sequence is CASSVAGSSYNEQFF. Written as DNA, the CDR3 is TGTGCCAGCAGTGTAGCGGGGAGCTCCTACAATGAGCAGTTCTTC.

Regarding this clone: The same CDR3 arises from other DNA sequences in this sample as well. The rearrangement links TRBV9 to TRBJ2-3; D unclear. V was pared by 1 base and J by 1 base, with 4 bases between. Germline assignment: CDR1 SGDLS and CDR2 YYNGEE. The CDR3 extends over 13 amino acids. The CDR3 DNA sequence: TGTGCCAGCAGCGTACAGGGCACAGATACGCAGTATTTT. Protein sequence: CASSVQGTDTQYF.

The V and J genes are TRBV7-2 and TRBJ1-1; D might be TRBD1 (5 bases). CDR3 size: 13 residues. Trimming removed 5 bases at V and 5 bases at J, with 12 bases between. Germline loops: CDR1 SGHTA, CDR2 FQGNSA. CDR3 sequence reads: CASSTQQGTEAFF. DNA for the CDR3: TGTGCCAGCAGCACACAGCAGGGAACTGAAGCTTTCTTT. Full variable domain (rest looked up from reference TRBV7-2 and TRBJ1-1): GAGVSQSPSNKVTEKGKDVELRCDPISGHTALYWYRQSLGQGLEFLIYFQGNSAPDKSGLPSDRFSAERTGGSVSTLTIQRTQQEDSAVYLCASSTQQGTEAFFGQGTRLTVV.

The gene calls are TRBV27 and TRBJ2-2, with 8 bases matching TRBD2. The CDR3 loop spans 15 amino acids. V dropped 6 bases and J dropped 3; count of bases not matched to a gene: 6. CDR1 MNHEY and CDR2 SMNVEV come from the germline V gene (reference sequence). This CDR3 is CASRPAGADTGELFF. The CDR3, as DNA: TGTGCCAGCAGGCCAGCGGGAGCGGACACCGGGGAGCTGTTTTTT.

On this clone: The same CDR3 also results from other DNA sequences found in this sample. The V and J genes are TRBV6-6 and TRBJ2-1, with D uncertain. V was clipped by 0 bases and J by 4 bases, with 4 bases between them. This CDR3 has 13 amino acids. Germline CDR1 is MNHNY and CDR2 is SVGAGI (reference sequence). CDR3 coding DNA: TGTGCCAGCAGTTACTCGAGTTACAATGAGCAGTTCTTC. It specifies CASSYSSYNEQFF.

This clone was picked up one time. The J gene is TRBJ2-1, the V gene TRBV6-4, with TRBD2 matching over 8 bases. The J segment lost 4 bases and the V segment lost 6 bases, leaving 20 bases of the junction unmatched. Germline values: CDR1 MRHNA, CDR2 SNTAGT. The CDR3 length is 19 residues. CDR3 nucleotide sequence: TGTGCCAGCAGCACCGAGGCTAGCGGGTTTAAAGGGGGATACAATGAGCAGTTCTTC. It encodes CASSTEASGFKGGYNEQFF.

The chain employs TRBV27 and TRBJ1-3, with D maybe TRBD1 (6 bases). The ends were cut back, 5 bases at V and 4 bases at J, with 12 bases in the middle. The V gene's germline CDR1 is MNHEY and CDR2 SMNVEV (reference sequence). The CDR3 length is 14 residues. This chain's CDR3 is CASSPRGGGNTIYF. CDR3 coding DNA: TGTGCCAGCAGTCCTCGGGGGGGCGGAAACACCATATATTTT.

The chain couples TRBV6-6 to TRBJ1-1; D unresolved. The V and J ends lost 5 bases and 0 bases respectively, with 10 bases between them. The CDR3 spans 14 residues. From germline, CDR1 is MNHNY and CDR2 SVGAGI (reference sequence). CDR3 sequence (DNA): TGTGCCAGCAGTCCCTCCGGAGTGAACACTGAAGCTTTCTTT. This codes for CASSPSGVNTEAFF.

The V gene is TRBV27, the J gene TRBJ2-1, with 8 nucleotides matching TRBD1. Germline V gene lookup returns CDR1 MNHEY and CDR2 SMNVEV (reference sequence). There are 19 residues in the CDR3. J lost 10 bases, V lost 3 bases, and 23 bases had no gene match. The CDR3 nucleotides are TGTGCCAGCAGTTTCCAGGGGGCTGAACACTACCAGGATCTGGGGGAGCAGTTCTTC. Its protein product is CASSFQGAEHYQDLGEQFF.

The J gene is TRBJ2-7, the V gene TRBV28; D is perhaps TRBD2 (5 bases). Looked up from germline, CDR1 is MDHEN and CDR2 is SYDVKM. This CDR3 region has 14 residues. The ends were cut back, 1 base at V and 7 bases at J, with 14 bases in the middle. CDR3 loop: CASSLYRDPEEQYF. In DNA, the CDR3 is TGTGCCAGCAGTTTATACCGGGATCCGGAGGAGCAGTACTTC.